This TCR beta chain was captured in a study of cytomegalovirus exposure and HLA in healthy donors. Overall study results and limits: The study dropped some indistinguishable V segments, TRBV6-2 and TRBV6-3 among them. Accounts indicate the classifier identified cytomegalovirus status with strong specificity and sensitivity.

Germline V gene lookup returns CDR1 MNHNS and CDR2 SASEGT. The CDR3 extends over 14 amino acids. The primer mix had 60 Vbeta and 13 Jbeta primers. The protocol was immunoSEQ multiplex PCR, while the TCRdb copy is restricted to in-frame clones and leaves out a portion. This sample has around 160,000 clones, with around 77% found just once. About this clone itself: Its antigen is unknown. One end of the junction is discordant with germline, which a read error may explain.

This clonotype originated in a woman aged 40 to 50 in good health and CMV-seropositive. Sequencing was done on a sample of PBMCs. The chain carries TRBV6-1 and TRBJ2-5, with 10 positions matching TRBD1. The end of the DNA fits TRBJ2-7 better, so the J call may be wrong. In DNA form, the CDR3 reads TGTGCCAGCAATGAACCGGGACAGGGGTACGAGCAGTACTTC. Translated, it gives CASNEPGQGYEQYF.